This is a list of T cell receptor beta chains from one sample in a study of beta chain features in type 1 diabetes. The table came from immunoSEQ multiplex PCR; TCRdb's copy has only in-frame clones and leaves some out. The table records about 160,000 clones, 9% to 10% of them present only once. The source material was central memory CD4+ T cells from blood. The receptors derive from a woman younger than 45 with type 1 diabetes. The CDR3 runs from the conserved cysteine through the conserved F or W. The order of the fields is V gene, D gene, clone size, J gene, CDR3 protein, CDR3 DNA. D genes are given only for firm matches. Clone size appears in some rows only: once, few, many, or a class for an expanded clone.

v_gene: TRBV29-1; d_gene: -; abundance: -; j_gene: TRBJ1-1; CDR3aa: CSVGVGQNTEAFF; CDR3nt: TGCAGCGTTGGCGTCGGACAGAACACTGAAGCTTTCTTT
v_gene: TRBV29-1; d_gene: TRBD1; abundance: -; j_gene: TRBJ1-2; CDR3aa: CSAATGDDYGYTF; CDR3nt: TGCAGCGCCGCGACAGGGGACGACTATGGCTACACCTTC
v_gene: TRBV6-1; d_gene: TRBD2; abundance: -; j_gene: TRBJ2-1; CDR3aa: CASKAYGGSNEQFF; CDR3nt: TGTGCCAGCAAGGCTTACGGCGGGAGTAATGAGCAGTTCTTC
v_gene: TRBV2; d_gene: -; abundance: few; j_gene: TRBJ1-2; CDR3aa: CASSEQAPGYTF; CDR3nt: TGTGCCAGCAGTGAACAGGCCCCAGGCTACACCTTC
v_gene: TRBV5-1; d_gene: -; abundance: few; j_gene: TRBJ2-1; CDR3aa: CASSLSSYNEQFF; CDR3nt: TGCGCCAGCAGCCTAAGCTCCTACAATGAGCAGTTCTTC
v_gene: TRBV7-3; d_gene: -; abundance: few; j_gene: TRBJ1-1; CDR3aa: CASSLTGPGTTEAFF; CDR3nt: TGTGCCAGCAGCTTAACCGGCCCGGGTACAACTGAAGCTTTCTTT
v_gene: TRBV13; d_gene: TRBD1; abundance: -; j_gene: TRBJ1-2; CDR3aa: CASRRRTGEYGYTF; CDR3nt: TGTGCCAGCAGAAGAAGGACAGGAGAGTATGGCTACACCTTC
v_gene: TRBV30; d_gene: TRBD1; abundance: -; j_gene: TRBJ1-4; CDR3aa: CAWTWDSRRGTNEKLFF; CDR3nt: TGTGCCTGGACCTGGGACAGTCGCCGGGGGACTAATGAAAAACTGTTTTTT
v_gene: TRBV7-8; d_gene: -; abundance: few; j_gene: TRBJ2-4; CDR3aa: CASSLEAGPWNIQYF; CDR3nt: TGTGCCAGCAGCTTAGAGGCGGGCCCATGGAACATTCAGTACTTC
v_gene: TRBV11-3; d_gene: TRBD2; abundance: few; j_gene: TRBJ2-5; CDR3aa: CASSFRTSGKRETQYF; CDR3nt: TGTGCCAGCAGCTTCCGGACTAGCGGGAAAAGGGAGACCCAGTACTTC
v_gene: TRBV15; d_gene: -; abundance: -; j_gene: TRBJ2-7; CDR3aa: CATSRVGRGIFHEQYF; CDR3nt: TGTGCCACCAGCAGAGTAGGCAGGGGAATCTTCCACGAGCAGTACTTC
v_gene: TRBV6-5; d_gene: TRBD1; abundance: few; j_gene: TRBJ1-1; CDR3aa: CASIRTGATEAFF; CDR3nt: TGTGCCAGCATTCGAACAGGGGCCACTGAAGCTTTCTTT
v_gene: TRBV9; d_gene: -; abundance: -; j_gene: TRBJ2-2; CDR3aa: CASSPRDYNTGELFF; CDR3nt: TGTGCCAGCAGCCCCCGGGATTACAACACCGGGGAGCTGTTTTTT
v_gene: TRBV6-5; d_gene: TRBD1; abundance: -; j_gene: TRBJ1-2; CDR3aa: CASRPDRVRGYTF; CDR3nt: TGTGCCAGCAGACCCGACAGGGTACGGGGCTACACCTTC
v_gene: TRBV9; d_gene: TRBD1; abundance: few; j_gene: TRBJ1-4; CDR3aa: CASSMGQVNNEKLFF; CDR3nt: TGTGCCAGCAGCATGGGACAGGTGAATAATGAAAAACTGTTTTTT
v_gene: TRBV7-9; d_gene: -; abundance: few; j_gene: TRBJ1-2; CDR3aa: CASSPTGANYGYTF; CDR3nt: TGTGCCAGCAGCCCGACCGGGGCTAACTATGGCTACACCTTC
v_gene: TRBV19; d_gene: -; abundance: -; j_gene: TRBJ1-1; CDR3aa: CASSAQVNTEAFF; CDR3nt: TGTGCCAGTAGTGCGCAGGTTAACACTGAAGCTTTCTTT
v_gene: TRBV5-1; d_gene: -; abundance: -; j_gene: TRBJ1-5; CDR3aa: CASSLDGRGNQPQHF; CDR3nt: TGCGCCAGCAGCTTGGACGGGAGGGGCAATCAGCCCCAGCATTTT
v_gene: TRBV18; d_gene: -; abundance: few; j_gene: TRBJ1-5; CDR3aa: CASSPEELQPQHF; CDR3nt: TGTGCCAGCTCCCCAGAGGAGCTTCAGCCCCAGCATTTT
v_gene: TRBV7-9; d_gene: -; abundance: -; j_gene: TRBJ2-5; CDR3aa: CASSWEQETQYF; CDR3nt: TGTGCCAGCAGCTGGGAGCAAGAGACCCAGTACTTC
v_gene: TRBV28; d_gene: -; abundance: -; j_gene: TRBJ2-5; CDR3aa: CASSLQGRGGQETQYF; CDR3nt: TGTGCCAGCAGCCTCCAGGGGCGCGGAGGACAAGAGACCCAGTACTTC
v_gene: TRBV4-2; d_gene: TRBD2; abundance: -; j_gene: TRBJ2-3; CDR3aa: CASSQGSSGSTDTQYF; CDR3nt: TGTGCCAGCAGCCAGGGCTCTAGCGGGAGTACAGATACGCAGTATTTT